This TCR beta chain derives from a study of shared clonotypes between healthy human individuals. Comment on this clone: The antigen is unknown.

Execution of the assay was at deep level. On sorted subsets, replicate PCRs used about 0.2 ug DNA, or some 27,000 T cell genomes. Produced via immunoSEQ multiplex PCR; TCRdb's table is partial and in-frame only. The sample has under 750,000 clones; approximately 77% are singletons. Study-wide findings and caveats: Sampling used blood alone; tissue repertoires probably differ. Of the naive CD4 clonotypes, about 5% were shared across a handful of donors.

The sample taken for sequencing was memory CD4+ T cells sorted from blood. Subset in this sample: CD45RA-negative fraction. The clonotype was recovered from a woman aged 30 to 39 in good health.

CDR3 DNA sequence: TGTGCCACCATTGGGACGATTCCTAATGAAAAACTGTTTTTT. Translation: CATIGTIPNEKLFF. The chain recombines TRBV28 with TRBJ1-4, with D possibly being TRBD1 (5 bases). V lost 10 bases and J lost 3, with 15 bases in between. CDR1 MDHEN and CDR2 SYDVKM come from the germline V gene. There are 14 residues in the CDR3.